These 7 T cell receptor beta chains were all obtained from the same sample, sequenced in a study of CD8 T cells in ankylosing spondylitis. Overall study results and limits: Ankylosing spondylitis blood appeared to be characterized by a TCR beta motif of about 8 highly homologous variants.

No antigens are known for them. In TCRdb, the 5' RACE reads were re-called with MiXCR into one record per CDR3 protein. The sample consists of more than 300,000 distinct CDR3 sequences, approximately 8% of them appearing once. Sequencing input: blood, either unsorted or a sorted T cell fraction (not recorded which). The receptors were gathered from a male donor with ankylosing spondylitis.

This chain uses TRBV5-5 with TRBJ2-3; D call uncertain. Trimming cost V 6 bases and J 5 bases, with 16 bases left between them. The CDR3 is made up of 14 amino acids. CDR1 is SGHKS, CDR2 YYEKEE, per germline (reference sequence). The CDR3 DNA reads as TGTGCCAGCACCCTAGGTGCAGCAATAGATACGCAGTATTTT. Amino acids: CASTLGAAIDTQYF.

This clonotype has just a few counts. V is TRBV15 and J is TRBJ1-5, with D maybe TRBD1 (5 bases). Germline values: CDR1 LNHNV, CDR2 YYDKDF (reference sequence). The CDR3 length is 14 residues. Deletions cut 1 base from V and 7 bases from J, with 11 bases between. The CDR3 sequence: CATSRAARAQPQHF. CDR3 coding DNA: TGTGCCACCAGCAGAGCTGCCAGGGCGCAGCCCCAGCATTTT.

This clonotype was counted many times. The V call is TRBV5-1, the J call TRBJ2-1; no definite D call. Germline V gives CDR1 SGHRS, CDR2 YFSETQ. There are 14 residues in the CDR3. The V end was cut by 1 base, the J end by 3 bases, with 8 bases between. The CDR3, as DNA: TGCGCCAGCAGCTTGCCATGGGACTACAATGAGCAGTTCTTC. Residues: CASSLPWDYNEQFF.

This clonotype turned up a few times. The chain links TRBV4-3 to TRBJ1-4, with D unresolved. Trimming left V 1 base short and J 13 bases short, with 16 bases between. The V gene's germline CDR1 is LGHNA and CDR2 YSLEER. The CDR3 has 14 residues. CDR3 DNA: TGCGCCAGCAGCCAAGTGTTAGGAAGGGCAGGACTGTTTTTT. This gives the protein CASSQVLGRAGLFF.

This clonotype was seen repeatedly, ten times or more. The chain employs TRBV3-1 and TRBJ2-4; the D gene could be TRBD1 or TRBD2 (5 bases each). The CDR3 runs to 17 residues. Germline CDR1 reads LGHDT; CDR2 reads YNNKEL (reference sequence). V was trimmed by 0 bases and J by 0 bases, leaving 12 bases between them. CDR3 nucleotide sequence: TGTGCCAGCAGCCAAGAGTACCGGGACGGAGCCAAAAACATTCAGTACTTC. Translated, it gives CASSQEYRDGAKNIQYF.

The sample holds many counts of this clonotype. The chain is built from TRBV5-1 and TRBJ2-1; TRBD2 might be the D (6 bases). Germline V CDR1 and CDR2: SGHRS, YFSETQ. V lost 0 bases, J lost 5 bases, and 9 bases lay in between. The CDR3 covers 14 residues. The CDR3: CASSLGTSHNEQFF. The CDR3 bases are TGCGCCAGCAGCTTGGGAACTAGCCACAATGAGCAGTTCTTC.

In its sample, this clonotype was seen many times. This chain joins TRBV5-6 and TRBJ2-1, with TRBD2 as a possible D gene (6 bases). Between the trimmed V and J ends, which lost 2 bases and 5 bases, there was a span of 14 bases. This CDR3 is 15 amino acids long. CDR1 and CDR2 (germline): SGHDT, YYEEEE. The DNA for the CDR3 is TGTGCCAGCAGCTTTTTAGGGATAGCGGACAATGAGCAGTTCTTC. The encoded protein is CASSFLGIADNEQFF. The entire variable domain, with the rest obtained from reference TRBV5-6 and TRBJ2-1, is as follows: DAGVTQSPTHLIKTRGQQVTLRCSPKSGHDTVSWYQQALGQGPQFIFQYYEEEERQRGNFPDRFSGHQFPNYSSELNVNALLLGDSALYLCASSFLGIADNEQFFGPGTRLTVL.